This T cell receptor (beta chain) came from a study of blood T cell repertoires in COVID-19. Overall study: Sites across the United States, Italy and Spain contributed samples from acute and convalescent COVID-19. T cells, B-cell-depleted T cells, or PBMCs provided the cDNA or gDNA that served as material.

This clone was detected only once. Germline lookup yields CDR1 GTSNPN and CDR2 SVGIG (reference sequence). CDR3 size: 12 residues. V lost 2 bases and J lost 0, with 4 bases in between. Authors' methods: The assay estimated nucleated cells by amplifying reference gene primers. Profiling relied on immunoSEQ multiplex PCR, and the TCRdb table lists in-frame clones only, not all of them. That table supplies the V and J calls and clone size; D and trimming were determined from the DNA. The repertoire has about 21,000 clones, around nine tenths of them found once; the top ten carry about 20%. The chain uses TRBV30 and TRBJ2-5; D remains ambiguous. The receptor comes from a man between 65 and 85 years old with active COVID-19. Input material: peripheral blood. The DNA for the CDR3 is TGTGCCTGGAGTCGGTACCAAGAGACCCAGTACTTC. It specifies CAWSRYQETQYF.